This T cell receptor beta chain was captured in a study of cytomegalovirus exposure and HLA in healthy donors. Germline V gene data show CDR1 as SGHDT and CDR2 as YYEEEE. Trimming removed 2 bases from V and 1 base from J, with 7 bases in between. CDR3 length: 13 amino acids. General study results and limits: Later, TCR association rates were found to vary by HLA locus, highest for DRB1 and lowest for HLA-C. The CMV antigen specificity of a few CMV-associated chains was confirmed through in vitro analysis. Altogether, 164 TCR beta chains were recorded as cytomegalovirus-associated.

In this sample, this clone turned up a few times. Its antigen is currently unknown. Researchers ran the PCR with 60 Vbeta and 13 Jbeta primers. Generated by immunoSEQ multiplex PCR, the TCRdb table keeps only in-frame clones and is missing some. The table records 85,000 to 130,000 clones, 75% of them present only once. V is TRBV5-6 and J is TRBJ2-7; weak D call: TRBD2 (6 bases). The TCR comes from a male donor in good health and CMV-seropositive. Material for sequencing was PBMCs. In DNA, the CDR3 is TGTGCCAGCAGCTTCCGGGGGTCCTACGAGCAGTACTTC. Translated, it gives CASSFRGSYEQYF.